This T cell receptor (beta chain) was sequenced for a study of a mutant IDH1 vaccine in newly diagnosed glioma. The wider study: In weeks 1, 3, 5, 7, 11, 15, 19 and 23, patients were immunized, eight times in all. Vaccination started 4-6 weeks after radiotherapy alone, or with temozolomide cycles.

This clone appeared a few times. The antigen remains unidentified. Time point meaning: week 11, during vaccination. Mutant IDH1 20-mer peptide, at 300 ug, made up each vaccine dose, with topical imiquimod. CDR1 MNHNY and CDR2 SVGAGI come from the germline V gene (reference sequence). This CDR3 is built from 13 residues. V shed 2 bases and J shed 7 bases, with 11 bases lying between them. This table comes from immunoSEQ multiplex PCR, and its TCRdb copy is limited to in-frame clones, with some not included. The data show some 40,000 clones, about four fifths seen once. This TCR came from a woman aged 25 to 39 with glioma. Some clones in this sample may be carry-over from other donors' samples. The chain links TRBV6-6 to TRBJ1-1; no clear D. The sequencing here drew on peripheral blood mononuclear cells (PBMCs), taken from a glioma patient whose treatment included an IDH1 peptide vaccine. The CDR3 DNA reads TGTGCCAGCAGTTACGGAGGAGGAAATGAAGCTTTCTTT. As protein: CASSYGGGNEAFF.